This T cell receptor (beta chain) was sequenced for a study of regulatory T cells in long-lasting Graves disease. Arm-PCR of CDR3 regions with iRepertoire HTBI primers generated TCR beta libraries. From the multiplex PCR reads, TCRdb called clonotypes with MiXCR, one entry per CDR3 protein. The table has a few hundred thousand distinct CDR3 sequences, roughly 21% seen once; the top ten hold roughly 7.1%. This clonotype appeared a few times. As yet, its antigen is unknown. This sample's time point: persistent/refractory GD, antithyroid drugs over 5 years with positive TRAb. Making the TCR library involved RNA that had been extracted from PBMCs. Germline-derived CDR1 and CDR2 are DFQATT and SNEGSKA (reference sequence). The J segment lost 4 bases and the V segment lost 7 bases, leaving 7 bases of the junction unmatched. The CDR3 has 13 amino acids. General study results and limits: The small sample size may have reduced accuracy. Persistent disease preferred TRBV28, TRBJ1-2 and TRBJ2-5; new disease, TRBV20-1 and TRBJ2-1.

The sequences come from peripheral blood mononuclear cells (PBMCs), collected when the disease was refractory, from a patient treated with antithyroid drugs. The chain recombines TRBV20-1 with TRBJ2-7, with 10 bases identical to TRBD1. The receptor was isolated from a female donor with Graves disease. CDR3 sequence (DNA): TGCAGTGTCACGGACAGGGGGGTTTACGAGCAGTACTTC. This sequence encodes CSVTDRGVYEQYF.